This T cell receptor (beta chain) was identified in a study of neurological immune-mediated disorders. Study-level findings and limits: TCR-beta repertoires seemed private in all groups, with no expanded CDR3 amino acid sequences shared. Multiple sclerosis patients had less TCR clonal expansion than even healthy controls, unlike HTLV-1-associated myelopathy.

Time point described: longitudinal time-point 3. Unsorted libraries were generated from 2 million PBMCs. These cells had been stored in RNAlater at -80 C. TCRdb processed the 5' RACE reads anew with MiXCR; each CDR3 protein has one entry. The sample has over 90,000 distinct CDR3 sequences, under 14% seen once. This clonotype was observed many times. Antigen specificity is unknown. The CDR3 consists of 13 residues. The V gene's germline CDR1 is SGDLS and CDR2 YYNGEE. The V end was cut by 4 bases, the J end by 4 bases, with 9 bases between. The specimen was PBMCs. V is TRBV9 and J is TRBJ2-1; D not resolved. The sequence came from a female donor with HTLV-1-associated myelopathy (HAM/TSP). This chain's CDR3 is CASSPSQYNEQFF. Written as DNA, the CDR3 is TGTGCCAGCAGCCCATCTCAATACAATGAGCAGTTCTTC. Supplemented by reference TRBV9 and TRBJ2-1, the full variable domain reads DSGVTQTPKHLITATGQRVTLRCSPRSGDLSVYWYQQSLDQGLQFLIQYYNGEERAKGNILERFSAQQFPDLHSELNLSSLELGDSALYFCASSPSQYNEQFFGPGTRLTVL.